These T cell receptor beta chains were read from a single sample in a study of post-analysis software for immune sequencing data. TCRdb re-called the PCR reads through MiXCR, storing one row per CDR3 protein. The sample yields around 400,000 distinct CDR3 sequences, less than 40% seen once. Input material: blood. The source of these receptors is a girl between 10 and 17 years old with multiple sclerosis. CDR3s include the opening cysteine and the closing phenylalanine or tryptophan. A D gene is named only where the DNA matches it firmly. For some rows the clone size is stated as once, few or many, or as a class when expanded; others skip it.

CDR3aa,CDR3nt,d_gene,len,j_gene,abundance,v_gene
CAIIQAGDSEKETQYF,TGTGCCATCATCCAGGCCGGTGATAGCGAGAAAGAGACCCAGTACTTC,.,16,TRBJ2-5,many,TRBV10-3
CASSFAERGYGYTF,TGCGCCAGCAGCTTTGCGGAACGGGGCTATGGCTACACCTTC,.,14,TRBJ1-2,few,TRBV5-1
CATSDENYGYTF,TGTGCCACCAGTGATGAGAACTATGGCTACACCTTC,.,12,TRBJ1-2,few,TRBV24-1
CSVDRGQGGELFF,TGCAGCGTTGACAGGGGGCAAGGCGGGGAGCTGTTTTTT,TRBD1,13,TRBJ2-2,few,TRBV29-1
CATGPTIFQAGVKNSPLHF,TGCGCCACCGGTCCTACGATCTTTCAAGCAGGGGTGAAAAATTCACCCCTCCACTTT,.,19,TRBJ1-6,.,TRBV4-1
CATSDLVGGRPGELFF,TGTGCCACCAGTGATTTGGTCGGGGGACGACCCGGGGAGCTGTTTTTT,.,16,TRBJ2-2,.,TRBV24-1
CAISAVPRDRGILTEAFF,TGTGCCATCAGTGCCGTCCCCCGGGACAGGGGCATCCTCACTGAAGCTTTCTTT,TRBD1,18,TRBJ1-1,once,TRBV10-3
CATRRGPSSYNEQFF,TGTGCCACCAGGAGGGGCCCTAGCTCCTACAATGAGCAGTTCTTC,.,15,TRBJ2-1,.,TRBV15
CSARDITGYGYTF,TGCAGCGCCAGGGACATCACGGGCTATGGCTACACCTTC,.,13,TRBJ1-2,.,TRBV20-1
CSARGQEPPLHF,TGCAGTGCTAGAGGTCAGGAGCCACCCCTCCACTTT,.,12,TRBJ1-6,few,TRBV20-1
CASSSLTGGQETQFF,TGTGCCAGCAGCTCATTGACCGGGGGGCAAGAGACCCAGTTCTTC,.,15,TRBJ2-1,.,TRBV7-9
CASSVGGNREKLFF,TGTGCCAGCAGCGTAGGAGGCAATCGTGAAAAACTGTTTTTT,.,14,TRBJ1-4,.,TRBV9
CASILAGGSQETQYF,TGTGCCAGCATACTAGCGGGGGGCTCGCAAGAGACCCAGTACTTC,TRBD2,15,TRBJ2-5,.,TRBV12-3/TRBV12-4
CASSLAASHEQYF,TGTGCCAGCAGTTTAGCGGCCAGTCACGAGCAGTACTTC,.,13,TRBJ2-7,.,TRBV12-3/TRBV12-4
CSARSTVGQETQYF,TGCAGTGCTAGATCCACGGTTGGCCAAGAGACCCAGTACTTC,.,14,TRBJ2-5,.,TRBV20-1
CSARKHGGRRPIGETQYF,TGCAGTGCTAGGAAACATGGGGGCAGAAGACCTATCGGAGAGACCCAGTACTTC,.,18,TRBJ2-5,few,TRBV20-1
CSPRGNGDTSSYNEQFF,TGCAGTCCAAGGGGAAACGGGGATACTAGCTCCTACAATGAGCAGTTCTTC,.,17,TRBJ2-1,.,TRBV20-1
CATGTSVYEQYF,TGTGCCACCGGGACTAGCGTCTACGAGCAGTACTTC,TRBD2,12,TRBJ2-7,.,TRBV7-8
CASSARWDGDSYNEQFF,TGCGCCAGCAGCGCCCGTTGGGACGGCGACTCCTACAATGAGCAGTTCTTC,.,17,TRBJ2-1,few,TRBV5-1
CASSYALAPKNIQYF,TGTGCCAGCAGTTACGCGCTGGCTCCCAAAAACATTCAGTACTTC,.,15,TRBJ2-4,once,TRBV6-5
CRGERTAGTQYF,TGCAGGGGGGAACGGACCGCAGGGACCCAGTACTTC,.,12,TRBJ2-5,.,TRBV20-1
CSVTWGYEQYF,TGCAGTGTTACGTGGGGCTACGAGCAGTACTTC,.,11,TRBJ2-7,.,TRBV20-1
CASSLQGLAAHNEQFF,TGTGCCAGCAGCCTCCAGGGACTAGCGGCTCACAATGAGCAGTTCTTC,TRBD2,16,TRBJ2-1,.,TRBV4-2
CASSSPGGANEQFF,TGTGCCAGCAGCTCCCCCGGGGGGGCCAATGAGCAGTTCTTC,TRBD2,14,TRBJ2-1,.,TRBV7-2